The 28 T cell receptor beta chains below come from one sample, sequenced in a study of CD8 T cells in ankylosing spondylitis. TCRdb ran MiXCR on the 5' RACE reads and lists one entry per CDR3 protein. This sample has 310,000 or so distinct CDR3 sequences, with around 18% found just once. The sequenced sample consisted of blood, either unsorted or a sorted T cell fraction (not recorded which). The receptors stem from a male donor with ankylosing spondylitis or in good health (not recorded which).

The chain carries TRBV10-3 and TRBJ2-6; D is possibly TRBD1 (5 bases). Germline-derived CDR1 and CDR2 are ENHRY and SYGVKD. The CDR3 runs 16 residues. V was cut by 0 bases and J by 3 bases, with 9 bases left in between. In DNA, the CDR3 is TGTGCCATCAGTGAGTCGGCAGGGATTGGGGCCAACGTCCTGACTTTC. This sequence encodes CAISESAGIGANVLTF.

V and J are TRBV12-3 or TRBV12-4 and TRBJ2-3, with D possibly matching TRBD1 (5 bases). Trimming took 4 bases from V and 2 from J, leaving 13 bases between them. The CDR3 runs 15 residues. For the CDR3, the DNA is TGTGCCAGCAGTTCGGAGACAGACTTCACAGATACGCAGTATTTT. It translates to CASSSETDFTDTQYF.

This clonotype was recorded at least ten times. The genes are TRBV20-1 and TRBJ2-7; 10 bases agree with TRBD2. V lost 0 bases, J lost 1 base, and 3 bases stayed unmatched. The germline CDR1 and CDR2 sequences are DFQATT and SNEGSKA (reference sequence). The CDR3 sequence is 15 residues long. The CDR3 spells CSARDMTSGSYEQYV. DNA for the CDR3: TGCAGTGCTAGAGATATGACTAGCGGGTCCTACGAGCAGTACGTC.

The chain joins TRBV12-3 or TRBV12-4 to TRBJ1-2; D perhaps matches TRBD1 (6 bases). This CDR3 spans 13 amino acids. Trimming took 6 bases from V and 14 from J, leaving 22 bases between them. DNA of the CDR3: TGTGCCAGCAGCGGGACACCCGTTGTTGTGTGGACCTTC. Amino acid sequence: CASSGTPVVVWTF.

In this sample, this clonotype turned up a few times. The chain employs TRBV20-1 and TRBJ1-5, with D possibly matching TRBD1 (6 bases). V lost 6 bases and J lost 4, with 16 bases in between. The CDR3 consists of 14 residues. Germline lookup yields CDR1 DFQATT and CDR2 SNEGSKA (reference sequence). Here the CDR3 reads CSALRRGQNQPQHF. CDR3 bases: TGCAGTGCCCTCCGCCGGGGACAAAATCAGCCCCAGCATTTT.

J is TRBJ1-2 and V is TRBV28, with D unclear. Trimming left V 3 bases short and J 2 bases short, with 7 bases between. Per the germline V gene, CDR1 is MDHEN and CDR2 is SYDVKM. The CDR3 loop spans 13 amino acids. The CDR3 DNA reads TGTGCCAGCAGTTTCTCGAGGAACTATGGCTACACCTTC. This sequence encodes CASSFSRNYGYTF.

The chain is built from TRBV10-3 and TRBJ1-1; D remains unclear. The V end was cut by 10 bases, the J end by 1 base, with 13 bases between. The V gene's germline CDR1 is ENHRY and CDR2 SYGVKD. The CDR3 covers 13 residues. In nucleotides, the CDR3 is TGTGCCACCGTTTTTAGCCCGAACACTGAAGCTTTCTTT. Its protein is CATVFSPNTEAFF.

This chain uses TRBV7-3 with TRBJ2-1; D is unresolved. Looked up from germline, CDR1 is SGHTA and CDR2 is FQGTGA. The V gene lost 5 bases and the J gene lost 9 bases, with 14 bases spanning the gap. The CDR3 has 13 amino acids. In DNA, the CDR3 is TGTGCCAGCAGCGTGGACCCCTCGAGTGAGCAGTTCTTC. Translated, it gives CASSVDPSSEQFF.

J is TRBJ2-3 and V is TRBV9; 11 nucleotides agree with TRBD2. J was trimmed by 6 bases and V by 3 bases; bases with no gene match: 9. The CDR3 consists of 16 residues. Germline loops: CDR1 SGDLS, CDR2 YYNGEE. Written as DNA, the CDR3 is TGTGCCAGCAGCGCCTACCTAGCGGGGGGCCGGGATACGCAGTATTTT. Residues: CASSAYLAGGRDTQYF.

This clonotype came up a few times. The V call is TRBV12-1, the J call TRBJ1-6. TRBV12-1 is a listed pseudogene. This CDR3 region has 16 residues. CDR3 DNA sequence: TGTGCCAGCAGCTCCACGTCGCCTAAAGGAGGGAGGTCCCTCCACTTT. It codes for CASSSTSPKGGRSLHF.

The CDR3 sequence: CSVAGPGNQETQYF. The CDR3 DNA follows: TGCAGCGTTGCGGGGCCCGGGAACCAAGAGACCCAGTACTTC. This chain connects TRBV29-1 to TRBJ2-5; D tentatively fits TRBD1 or TRBD2 (5 bases each). V was clipped by 4 bases and J by 0 bases, with 12 bases between them. Germline V gives CDR1 SQVTM, CDR2 ANQGSEA. The length of the CDR3 is 14 residues. The whole variable domain, remainder taken from reference TRBV29-1 and TRBJ2-5, is SAVISQKPSRDICQRGTSLTIQCQVDSQVTMMFWYRQQPGQSLTLIATANQGSEATYESGFVIDKFPISRPNLTFSTLTVSNMSPEDSSIYLCSVAGPGNQETQYFGPGTRLLVL.

This clonotype was seen repeatedly, ten times or more. The CDR3 coding sequence is TGCGCCAGCAGCTTGGACAGCGGACGCTGGGCTGAGCAGTTCTTC. This encodes CASSLDSGRWAEQFF. The chain is built from TRBV5-1 and TRBJ2-1, with D tentatively TRBD2 (5 bases). The CDR3 covers 15 residues. V shed 0 bases and J shed 9 bases, with 16 bases lying between them. Germline lookup yields CDR1 SGHRS and CDR2 YFSETQ.

This clonotype showed up many times. The chain links TRBV5-1 to TRBJ2-3, with no clear D. Trimming stripped 4 bases from V and 5 bases from J, with 8 bases between. Germline V gene data show CDR1 as SGHRS and CDR2 as YFSETQ. CDR3 length: 12 residues. The CDR3 loop is CASSRVGDTQYF. Written as DNA, the CDR3 is TGCGCCAGCAGCCGGGTTGGAGATACGCAGTATTTT.

This clonotype was seen a few times. The chain links TRBV11-2 to TRBJ2-2; the D is unclear. The length of the CDR3 is 13 residues. Germline loops: CDR1 SGHAT, CDR2 FQNNGV. V lost 7 bases to trimming and J lost 0 bases, with 6 bases between them. CDR3 nucleotides: TGTGCCAGCACCAGTCCGAACACCGGGGAGCTGTTTTTT. Encoded protein: CASTSPNTGELFF.

The genes are TRBV4-1 and TRBJ2-3, with no clear D. This CDR3 has 16 amino acids. Germline V gene lookup returns CDR1 MGHRA and CDR2 YSYEKL. Trimming shortened V by 0 bases and J by 1 base, and 11 bases separated the two germline ends. Here the CDR3 reads CASSQDPPPGTDTQYF. Written as DNA, the CDR3 is TGCGCCAGCAGCCAAGATCCACCGCCTGGCACAGATACGCAGTATTTT.

The chain carries TRBV24-1 and TRBJ1-3; tentatively, D is TRBD1 (5 bases). This CDR3 is 16 amino acids long. V was trimmed by 0 bases and J by 0 bases, leaving 8 bases between them. The V gene's germline CDR1 is KGHDR and CDR2 SFDVKD. CDR3 protein: CATSDLTGTSGNTIYF. DNA of the CDR3: TGTGCCACCAGTGATTTGACAGGAACCTCTGGAAACACCATATATTTT.

This clonotype was observed at least ten times. V is TRBV20-1 and J is TRBJ2-5; D gene uncertain. CDR1 is DFQATT, CDR2 SNEGSKA, per germline (reference sequence). V was trimmed by 5 bases and J by 2 bases, leaving 12 bases between them. The CDR3 totals 13 residues. The CDR3 loop is CSAAKVGQETQYF. In DNA form, the CDR3 reads TGCAGTGCTGCAAAAGTGGGGCAAGAGACCCAGTACTTC.

This chain joins TRBV7-2 and TRBJ1-6; 9 nucleotides line up with TRBD1. The CDR3 totals 16 residues. CDR1 SGHTA and CDR2 FQGNSA come from the germline V gene. The junction had 14 bases not matched to a gene; V was cut back by 8 bases and J by 9 bases. CDR3 loop: CASAASPDRGTSPLHF. The CDR3 bases are TGTGCCAGCGCAGCTTCTCCGGACAGGGGTACTTCACCCCTCCACTTT. Full variable domain (missing parts from reference TRBV7-2 and TRBJ1-6): GAGVSQSPSNKVTEKGKDVELRCDPISGHTALYWYRQSLGQGLEFLIYFQGNSAPDKSGLPSDRFSAERTGGSVSTLTIQRTQQEDSAVYLCASAASPDRGTSPLHFGNGTRLTVT.

The table lists this clonotype with a few counts. The chain recombines TRBV12-3 or TRBV12-4 with TRBJ2-1; 7 positions match TRBD2. The CDR3 has 16 residues. J gave up 0 bases and V 0 bases, and 2 bases lay outside the gene matches. CDR3 sequence (DNA): TGTGCCAGCAGTTTAGCTGGGGGGGTCTCCTACAATGAGCAGTTCTTC. The encoded protein is CASSLAGGVSYNEQFF.

The chain is built from TRBV6-1 and TRBJ1-6; TRBD1 matches 7 bases. This CDR3 spans 15 amino acids. From germline, CDR1 is MNHNS and CDR2 SASEGT. Germline trimming cut 2 bases from V and 6 bases from J; bases unmatched to any gene: 4. The CDR3 loop is CASSERHRGNSPLHF. The CDR3 region has the DNA TGTGCCAGCAGTGAACGCCACAGGGGTAATTCACCCCTCCACTTT.

The V call is TRBV7-9, the J call TRBJ2-1; no definite D call. Germline V lookup: CDR1 SEHNR, CDR2 FQNEAQ (reference sequence). Trimming pared 1 base from V and 12 bases from J, leaving 13 bases between. The CDR3 runs 13 residues. The CDR3, as DNA: TGTGCCAGCAGCTTAGGTTGGAACGCCGGGCAGTTCTTC. Its protein is CASSLGWNAGQFF.

The CDR3 loop reads CASSFSGFGGDTQYF. CDR3 nucleotide sequence: TGCGCCAGCAGCTTTAGCGGATTCGGGGGAGATACGCAGTATTTT. This chain uses TRBV5-1 with TRBJ2-3; the D gene is possibly TRBD2 (6 bases). CDR1 and CDR2 (germline): SGHRS, YFSETQ. The CDR3 length is 15 residues. Trimming took 2 bases from V and 5 from J, leaving 15 bases between them.

This clonotype was detected a few times. The CDR3 DNA sequence: TGTGCCAGCGGAACCGCAGATACGCAGTATTTT. Translation gives CASGTADTQYF. The V gene is TRBV6-5, the J gene TRBJ2-3, with no clear D. Germline lookup yields CDR1 MNHEY and CDR2 SVGAGI. There are 11 residues in the CDR3. V lost 8 bases to trimming and J lost 4 bases, with 7 bases between them.

This clonotype was found a few times. The V call is TRBV9, the J call TRBJ1-3; D unresolved. Trimming pared 0 bases from V and 2 bases from J, leaving 15 bases between. Per the germline V gene, CDR1 is SGDLS and CDR2 is YYNGEE. CDR3 size: 17 residues. The CDR3 loop reads CASSVVPASGTGNTIYF. For the CDR3, the DNA is TGTGCCAGCAGCGTAGTTCCGGCCTCCGGTACTGGAAACACCATATATTTT. The full variable domain, its missing parts supplied by reference TRBV9 and TRBJ1-3, is DSGVTQTPKHLITATGQRVTLRCSPRSGDLSVYWYQQSLDQGLQFLIQYYNGEERAKGNILERFSAQQFPDLHSELNLSSLELGDSALYFCASSVVPASGTGNTIYFGEGSWLTVV.

V and J are TRBV6-1 and TRBJ2-1; 12 bases align to TRBD2. The V gene's germline CDR1 is MNHNS and CDR2 SASEGT. Trimming removed 6 bases from V and 7 bases from J; junction bases left unmatched: 7. This CDR3 is built from 15 residues. CDR3 bases: TGTGCCAGCAGCCCGACTAGCGGGAGTAGGAATGAGCAGTTCTTC. The encoded protein is CASSPTSGSRNEQFF.

This clonotype has a count of ten or more. This sequence joins TRBV5-1 and TRBJ2-1; D is perhaps TRBD1 (6 bases). Trimming left V 1 base short and J 6 bases short, with 17 bases between. CDR3 length equals 16 residues. The germline gives CDR1 SGHRS, CDR2 YFSETQ. CDR3 DNA sequence: TGCGCCAGCAGCTTGTTGTCTGGGGGCTTTGGCAATGAGCAGTTCTTC. Translation: CASSLLSGGFGNEQFF.

The chain has TRBV6-1 and TRBJ2-4; D is unresolved. Germline values: CDR1 MNHNS, CDR2 SASEGT. The CDR3 length is 15 residues. Trimming stripped 7 bases from V and 5 bases from J, with 18 bases between. The CDR3, as DNA: TGTGCCAGCAAAGGGCCCCTATTGTCCGAAAACATTCAGTACTTC. Translation: CASKGPLLSENIQYF.

The chain's CDR3 is CASSLTLGVEQFF. The CDR3 nucleotides are TGTGCCAGCAGCTTAACGTTGGGGGTTGAGCAGTTCTTC. This chain connects TRBV7-3 to TRBJ2-1; TRBD1 or TRBD2 may be the D gene (5 bases each). Trimming removed 0 bases at V and 9 bases at J, with 9 bases between. Germline CDR1 SGHTA, CDR2 FQGTGA. The CDR3 spans 13 residues. The variable domain in full, with the rest retrieved from reference TRBV7-3 and TRBJ2-1, is GAGVSQTPSNKVTEKGKYVELRCDPISGHTALYWYRQSLGQGPEFLIYFQGTGAADDSGLPNDRFFAVRPEGSVSTLKIQRTERGDSAVYLCASSLTLGVEQFFGPGTRLTVL.